Below are 15 T cell receptor beta chains sequenced from a single sample in a study of vaccination and CD4 T cells after COVID-19. What these receptors recognize is not known. The treatment denotes: roughly 10-day PBMC culture with coronavirus spike peptide pools or control peptides (ViraFEST assay). The Oncomine TCR Beta short-read assay sequenced DNA from cultured CD4+ T cells. MiXCR was run by TCRdb on the PCR reads, yielding one entry per CDR3 protein. The sample holds under 15,000 distinct CDR3 sequences, approximately 52% seen once. Sequenced material: CD4+ T cells from blood, cultured in vitro. The receptors stem from a human donor who had recovered from COVID-19.

This clonotype came up a few times. The chain is built from TRBV11-3 and TRBJ1-6, with a weak D call TRBD1 (6 bases). This CDR3 is built from 14 residues. V dropped 4 bases and J dropped 7 bases, with 11 bases sitting between them. Germline lookup yields CDR1 SGHNT and CDR2 YENEEA. The CDR3 spells CASSSTGNNSPLHF. The CDR3 region has the DNA TGTGCCAGCAGCTCGACAGGAAACAATTCACCCCTCCACTTT. Together with reference TRBV11-3 and TRBJ1-6, the CDR3 gives the full variable domain: EAGVVQSPRYKIIEKKQPVAFWCNPISGHNTLYWYLQNLGQGPELLIRYENEEAVDDSQLPKDRFSAERLKGVDSTLKIQPAELGDSAVYLCASSSTGNNSPLHFGNGTRLTVT.

This clonotype has only a few counts. The chain couples TRBV10-1 to TRBJ1-2; D may be TRBD1 (5 bases). Per germline, CDR1 WNHNN and CDR2 SYGVQD (reference sequence). Trimming removed 0 bases at V and 0 bases at J, with 8 bases between. The CDR3 has 15 residues. For the CDR3, the DNA is TGCGCCAGCAGTGAGTCGGCAGGGCCTAACTATGGCTACACCTTC. Protein: CASSESAGPNYGYTF.

Judged by abundance, this clonotype is medium-sized. The chain joins TRBV19 to TRBJ1-2, with TRBD1 identical over 9 bases. The V gene's germline CDR1 is LNHDA and CDR2 SQIVND (reference sequence). V was clipped by 8 bases and J by 2 bases; unmatched bases: 9. CDR3 length: 15 residues. The CDR3 region is CASSGQTGGNYGYTF. The CDR3 coding sequence is TGTGCCAGTTCAGGGCAGACAGGGGGGAACTATGGCTACACCTTC. The full variable domain, its missing parts supplied by reference TRBV19 and TRBJ1-2, is DGGITQSPKYLFRKEGQNVTLSCEQNLNHDAMYWYRQDPGQGLRLIYYSQIVNDFQKGDIAEGYSVSREKKESFPLTVTSAQKNPTAFYLCASSGQTGGNYGYTFGSGTRLTVV.

J is TRBJ1-1 and V is TRBV18; D might be TRBD1 (5 bases). V lost 5 bases to trimming and J lost 10 bases, with 11 bases between them. The CDR3 length is 11 residues. Germline V lookup: CDR1 KGHSH, CDR2 LQKENI. Here the CDR3 DNA reads TGTGCCAGCTCATTCCAGGGTGCAGCTTTCTTT. Amino acids: CASSFQGAAFF.

J is TRBJ2-1 and V is TRBV27; TRBD1 aligns across 7 bases. With 2 bases clipped from V and 9 bases from J, the junction kept 7 bases outside the gene matches. Germline assignment: CDR1 MNHEY and CDR2 SMNVEV (reference sequence). The CDR3 length is 14 residues. This chain's CDR3 is CASSLPIQGVEQFF. The CDR3 bases are TGTGCCAGCAGTTTACCGATCCAGGGGGTTGAGCAGTTCTTC.

The V call is TRBV4-1, the J call TRBJ1-5; TRBD1 matches at 8 bases. V was clipped by 1 base and J by 6 bases; unmatched bases: 8. Germline V lookup: CDR1 MGHRA, CDR2 YSYEKL. The CDR3 has 16 residues. This chain's CDR3 is CASSQGMGRGRQPQHF. The DNA for the CDR3 is TGCGCCAGCAGCCAAGGAATGGGCAGGGGGCGTCAGCCCCAGCATTTT.

This clonotype has just a few counts. The chain employs TRBV2 and TRBJ2-2; 11 bases agree with TRBD2. The germline V gene encodes CDR1 SNHLY and CDR2 FYNNEI. The CDR3 has 15 amino acids. V lost 6 bases and J lost 7; bases outside the gene matches: 7. The CDR3 loop is CASRGTSGHGGELFF. The DNA of the CDR3 is TGTGCCAGCAGAGGGACTAGCGGCCACGGCGGGGAGCTGTTTTTT.

This sequence joins TRBV27 and TRBJ1-6; D is possibly TRBD1 (5 bases). V shed 4 bases and J shed 8 bases, with 21 bases lying between them. This CDR3 region has 17 residues. Germline V gene data show CDR1 as MNHEY and CDR2 as SMNVEV (reference sequence). The CDR3 here is CASSSSRLQDSHSPLHF. CDR3 DNA sequence: TGTGCCAGCAGTTCCTCACGCCTACAGGATTCTCATTCACCCCTCCACTTT.

The chain joins TRBV6-5 to TRBJ2-5, with 11 bases that match TRBD2. V lost 2 bases to trimming and J lost 3 bases; unmatched junction nucleotides: 5. The germline gives CDR1 MNHEY, CDR2 SVGAGI. The CDR3 is 16 amino acids. CDR3 sequence reads: CASSYESSGGKETQYF. Here the CDR3 DNA reads TGTGCCAGCAGTTACGAGTCTAGCGGGGGGAAAGAGACCCAGTACTTC.

This clonotype appeared a few times. The rearrangement joins TRBV11-3 to TRBJ1-3; 7 bases line up with TRBD1. V lost 5 bases and J lost 4; bases outside the gene matches: 8. There are 15 residues in the CDR3. In germline, CDR1 is SGHNT, CDR2 YENEEA. CDR3 sequence (DNA): TGTGCCAGCAGCGCAGGGGGTAGTAGCGGAAACACCATATATTTT. This sequence encodes CASSAGGSSGNTIYF.

This clonotype was found a few times. The chain joins TRBV7-2 to TRBJ1-5, with a possible D match to TRBD1 (5 bases). There are 17 residues in the CDR3. CDR1 and CDR2 (germline): SGHTA, FQGNSA. Trimming cost V 5 bases and J 0 bases, with 17 bases left between them. CDR3 amino acids: CASSPRAGSYSNQPQHF. The CDR3 coding sequence is TGTGCCAGCAGCCCACGAGCAGGGTCGTATAGCAATCAGCCCCAGCATTTT.

The chain joins TRBV10-3 to TRBJ1-2; 8 bases agree with TRBD1. The CDR3 length is 17 residues. V gave up 0 bases and J gave up 0 bases; unmatched junction bases: 6. Germline V gives CDR1 ENHRY, CDR2 SYGVKD. DNA for the CDR3: TGTGCCATCAGTGAGTCTGGGGACAGGTCCGCTAACTATGGCTACACCTTC. Its protein is CAISESGDRSANYGYTF.

This chain links TRBV28 with TRBJ2-5; 8 bases map to TRBD1. The CDR3 sequence is 14 residues long. Germline loops: CDR1 MDHEN, CDR2 SYDVKM. The J segment lost 4 bases and the V segment lost 5 bases, leaving 6 bases of the junction unmatched. The CDR3 reads CASSGGQGRETQYF. The CDR3 DNA sequence: TGTGCCAGCAGTGGTGGACAGGGAAGAGAGACCCAGTACTTC.

CDR3 protein: CASSENGLAGRGDTQYF. The CDR3 DNA reads as TGTGCCAGCAGTGAAAACGGACTAGCGGGGCGTGGTGATACGCAGTATTTT. The chain links TRBV6-1 to TRBJ2-3; TRBD2 aligns across 12 bases. Losses at the gene ends were 2 bases for V and 6 bases for J; bases not matched to a gene: 9. The germline V gene encodes CDR1 MNHNS and CDR2 SASEGT. This CDR3 contains 17 residues.

This sequence joins TRBV2 and TRBJ2-3; D perhaps matches TRBD2 (5 bases). The CDR3 has 14 residues. V shed 10 bases and J shed 3 bases, with 17 bases lying between them. The germline gives CDR1 SNHLY, CDR2 FYNNEI. CDR3 coding DNA: TGTGCCATCCAGACTATCAAGACGACAGATACGCAGTATTTT. Its translation is CAIQTIKTTDTQYF.